This TCR beta chain was recorded in a study of beta chain features in type 1 diabetes. CDR3 length: 15 amino acids. J gave up 3 bases and V 6 bases, and 8 bases lay outside the gene matches. Germline CDR1 reads SNHLY; CDR2 reads FYNNEI. As to this clone: Its specificity is not known.

The authors reverse transcribed all of the isolated RNA, so sequencing captured expressed TCRB transcripts. Profiling relied on immunoSEQ multiplex PCR, and the TCRdb table lists in-frame clones only, not all of them. This repertoire shows hundreds of thousands of clones, less than 20% found once; its top ten account for about 0.087%. The study's findings and limits: TCRB repertoires of naive, central memory and Treg cells appeared more similar among patients than among healthy donors. Patients with Type 1 diabetes showed moderately but significantly shorter TCRB CDR3s in all four CD4+ subsets.

Material for sequencing was naive CD4+ T cells from blood. The chain carries TRBV2 and TRBJ1-3; 7 bases are shared with TRBD1. The TCR was taken from a man aged 18 to 35 in good health. The DNA for the CDR3 is TGTGCCAGCAGCCCGACAGGGACGCTTGGAAACACCATATATTTT. It specifies CASSPTGTLGNTIYF.